This note documents a single T cell receptor beta chain sequence. What it binds is not known. This specimen comes from a study of glioma-infiltrating T cells after dendritic cell vaccination. About the research overall: Treatment, given 2003 to 2012, was autologous tumor lysate-pulsed dendritic cell vaccination. General study results and limits: Estimated pretreatment TIL content predicted outcome after dendritic cell vaccination.

The sample's time point: after dendritic cell vaccination, including at tumor progression/relapse. PBMC sampling occurred before vaccination, two weeks after the third dose, and at progression. The junction had 5 bases not matched to a gene; V was cut back by 8 bases and J by 3 bases. CDR3 length: 14 residues. Per the germline V gene, CDR1 is PRHDT and CDR2 is FYEKMQ (reference sequence). TCRdb's copy holds only in-frame clones and misses some; the assay was immunoSEQ multiplex PCR. The sample has fewer than 90,000 clones; roughly 87% are singletons. J is TRBJ2-5 and V is TRBV13; 11 nucleotides align to TRBD1. The origin of this receptor is a human donor with glioblastoma. The starting material was blood, obtained after dendritic cell vaccination. The CDR3 sequence is CASGEGQGEETQYF. The CDR3 region has the DNA TGTGCCAGCGGGGAGGGACAGGGGGAAGAGACCCAGTACTTC.